Following are 26 T cell receptor beta chains from one sample sequenced in a study of blood T cell repertoires in COVID-19. TCRdb keeps only in-frame clones here, not all; method: immunoSEQ multiplex PCR. Here the sample spans 55,000 to 60,000 clones, about 81% being singletons. The specimen sequenced was peripheral blood. Source of these receptors: a man in his sixties or seventies with active COVID-19.

The chain uses TRBV5-4 and TRBJ2-3; D may be TRBD2 (6 bases). Trimming stripped 4 bases from V and 0 bases from J, with 21 bases between. Germline CDR1 and CDR2: SGHNT and YYREEE (reference sequence). The CDR3 loop spans 18 amino acids. Written as DNA, the CDR3 is TGTGCCAGCAGCCTCGGCCCCCCCGGGGGAACTAGCACAGATACGCAGTATTTT. This translates into CASSLGPPGGTSTDTQYF.

The chain links TRBV19 to TRBJ2-1; 10 positions match TRBD2. The V gene end was trimmed by 5 bases and the J gene end by 1 base; junction bases not matched to a gene: 8. The germline V gene encodes CDR1 LNHDA and CDR2 SQIVND (reference sequence). The CDR3 has 17 residues. The CDR3 DNA reads TGTGCCAGTAGTGTGGGTGCTAGCGGGAGTTCCTACAATGAGCAGTTCTTC. Translating it yields CASSVGASGSSYNEQFF.

The gene calls are TRBV3-1 (or the pseudogene TRBV3-2) and TRBJ2-1, with D tentatively TRBD2 (5 bases). Germline CDR1 LGHDT, CDR2 YNNKEL (reference sequence). The V gene lost 2 bases and the J gene lost 2 bases, with 7 bases spanning the gap. The length of the CDR3 is 14 residues. CDR3 sequence (DNA): TGTGCCAGCAGCCAACAACTAGCCTACAATGAGCAGTTCTTC. Protein: CASSQQLAYNEQFF.

This clone came up a few times. Other DNA sequences in the sample encode the same CDR3. The chain is built from TRBV5-6 and TRBJ2-7, with D unresolved. CDR3 length: 11 residues. V lost 2 bases and J 3 bases, leaving 3 bases between the germline ends. The germline V gene has CDR1 SGHDT and CDR2 YYEEEE. CDR3 amino acids: CASSLYYEQYF. The CDR3 DNA is TGTGCCAGCAGCTTATACTACGAGCAGTACTTC.

The J gene is TRBJ2-3, the V gene TRBV9; no clear D gene. The CDR3 contains 14 residues. CDR1 and CDR2 from the germline V gene are SGDLS and YYNGEE. Trimming removed 0 bases from V and 5 bases from J, with 10 bases in between. The CDR3 loop is CASSVVSVGDTQYF. As DNA, the CDR3 is TGTGCCAGCAGCGTAGTTTCGGTCGGAGATACGCAGTATTTT.

This clone was seen a handful of times. This sequence joins TRBV28 and TRBJ2-6, with 7 positions matching TRBD1. Germline V gives CDR1 MDHEN, CDR2 SYDVKM. V was clipped by 4 bases and J by 0 bases; unmatched bases: 6. The CDR3 is made up of 17 amino acids. The CDR3: CASSSGGLTSGANVLTF. For the CDR3, the DNA is TGTGCCAGCAGTTCAGGGGGTTTGACCTCTGGGGCCAACGTCCTGACTTTC.

The chain has TRBV5-4 and TRBJ2-7, with 8 bases matching TRBD1. CDR1 is SGHNT and CDR2 is YYREEE in the germline V gene (reference sequence). V gave up 5 bases and J gave up 4 bases; unmatched junction bases: 5. The CDR3 is 13 residues long. This CDR3 is CASRPDRGYEQYF. In nucleotides, the CDR3 is TGTGCCAGCAGACCTGACAGGGGTTACGAGCAGTACTTC.

This clone has only a few counts. The chain combines TRBV11-2 with TRBJ2-1; perhaps TRBD2 as D (5 bases). The CDR3 has 16 amino acids. Trimming removed 7 bases at V and 5 bases at J, with 21 bases between. Germline V lookup: CDR1 SGHAT, CDR2 FQNNGV. The CDR3 spells CASNQRTRKGNNEQFF. CDR3 bases: TGTGCCAGCAACCAGCGGACCCGGAAAGGCAACAATGAGCAGTTCTTC.

The rearrangement uses TRBV7-9 and TRBJ2-2; TRBD1 agrees at 7 bases. This CDR3 has 14 amino acids. Trimming cost V 5 bases and J 5 bases; bases outside gene matches: 5. CDR1 SEHNR and CDR2 FQNEAQ come from the germline V gene (reference sequence). DNA for the CDR3: TGTGCCAGCAGCACAGACAGGGATACCGGGGAGCTGTTTTTT. The encoded protein is CASSTDRDTGELFF.

This clone was observed a handful of times. The chain links TRBV2 to TRBJ2-1; 9 bases align to TRBD2. With V trimmed by 4 bases and J by 6 bases, 13 bases remained unmatched. CDR3 length: 17 residues. The germline V gene encodes CDR1 SNHLY and CDR2 FYNNEI. CDR3 amino acids: CASSARPTSGPLNEQFF. The CDR3 bases are TGTGCCAGCAGTGCCCGTCCGACTAGCGGCCCACTCAATGAGCAGTTCTTC.

The sample holds a few counts of this clone. The V and J genes are TRBV27 and TRBJ1-5; TRBD1 aligns across 10 bases. Germline values: CDR1 MNHEY, CDR2 SMNVEV (reference sequence). Trimming cost V 5 bases and J 2 bases; bases outside gene matches: 9. The CDR3 is 17 amino acids. The CDR3 loop is CASSPGTGVGGNQPQHF. Written as DNA, the CDR3 is TGTGCCAGCAGTCCGGGGACAGGGGTCGGTGGCAATCAGCCCCAGCATTTT.

The gene calls are TRBV7-9 and TRBJ2-7; tentatively, D is TRBD1 (6 bases). Germline CDR1 SEHNR, CDR2 FQNEAQ (reference sequence). CDR3 length: 14 residues. V lost 4 bases, J lost 5 bases, and 15 bases lay in between. CDR3 sequence (DNA): TGTGCCAGCAGCTCAGGGGCCCCGCTAAACGAGCAGTACTTC. Its protein is CASSSGAPLNEQYF.

The genes are TRBV28 and TRBJ2-4; 8 nucleotides align to TRBD2. Germline V gene lookup returns CDR1 MDHEN and CDR2 SYDVKM. V was clipped by 8 bases and J by 4 bases; unmatched bases: 10. The CDR3 has 15 residues. The CDR3 DNA follows: TGTGCCAGCTTTCCGGGGGGGGGCGTGAAAAACATTCAGTACTTC. It encodes CASFPGGGVKNIQYF.

J is TRBJ2-1 and V is TRBV7-3, with D possibly TRBD2 on 6 matching bases. Trimming took 5 bases from V and 8 from J, leaving 16 bases between them. The CDR3 spans 14 residues. The germline V gene encodes CDR1 SGHTA and CDR2 FQGTGA. The CDR3 nucleotides read TGTGCCAGCAGCCCGCCGGGAGCCAAGCATGAGCAGTTCTTC. Protein: CASSPPGAKHEQFF.

The chain joins TRBV6-5 to TRBJ2-3; 9 bases fit TRBD2. Trimming at V came to 0 bases and at J to 2 bases, leaving 3 bases not matched to a gene. The CDR3 loop spans 16 amino acids. The germline V gene has CDR1 MNHEY and CDR2 SVGAGI. DNA for the CDR3: TGTGCCAGCAGTTACTCTCCTAGCGGGGACACAGATACGCAGTATTTT. Translating gives CASSYSPSGDTDTQYF.

The genes are TRBV5-1 and TRBJ1-1; D is unclear. The germline gives CDR1 SGHRS, CDR2 YFSETQ. The V gene lost 0 bases and the J gene lost 1 base, with 10 bases spanning the gap. The CDR3 contains 15 residues. In DNA form, the CDR3 reads TGCGCCAGCAGCTTGGCCGGGTTAGCGAACACTGAAGCTTTCTTT. Translating it yields CASSLAGLANTEAFF.

This chain joins TRBV28 and TRBJ1-2, with 9 bases that match TRBD1. The V gene end was trimmed by 5 bases and the J gene end by 4 bases; junction bases not matched to a gene: 8. Germline CDR1 is MDHEN and CDR2 is SYDVKM. The CDR3 is made up of 15 amino acids. The CDR3 region is CASSRDRDLVYGYTF. In DNA form, the CDR3 reads TGTGCCAGCAGTCGGGACAGGGACCTGGTCTATGGCTACACCTTC.

V gene TRBV4-3 combines with J gene TRBJ2-5, with 9 bases that match TRBD2. Germline assignment: CDR1 LGHNA and CDR2 YSLEER. Trimming took 0 bases from V and 3 from J; bases not matched to a gene: 5. This CDR3 is 16 amino acids long. The CDR3 nucleotides read TGCGCCAGCAGCCAAGATTACCTAGCGGGGAAAGAGACCCAGTACTTC. Translation: CASSQDYLAGKETQYF.

The chain is built from TRBV7-2 and TRBJ2-7, with TRBD2 identical over 10 bases. The junction had 7 bases not matched to a gene; V was cut back by 2 bases and J by 6 bases. Per the germline V gene, CDR1 is SGHTA and CDR2 is FQGNSA. The CDR3 sequence is 15 residues long. CDR3 coding DNA: TGTGCCAGCAGCTTAAATCTAGCGGGAGCTGCCGAGCAGTACTTC. It codes for CASSLNLAGAAEQYF.

CDR3 coding DNA: TGTGCCAGCAGCTTGGGTGCTAGCGGGAGCAACGAGCAGTACTTC. It is translated as CASSLGASGSNEQYF. The genes are TRBV5-6 and TRBJ2-7; 10 nucleotides agree with TRBD2. CDR1 is SGHDT and CDR2 is YYEEEE in the germline V gene. V lost 0 bases to trimming and J lost 5 bases; unmatched junction nucleotides: 5. This CDR3 spans 15 amino acids.

CDR3 sequence: CASSPQDRGTGNTIYF. The CDR3 DNA is TGTGCCAGCAGCCCTCAAGACAGGGGGACTGGAAACACCATATATTTT. The chain carries TRBV9 and TRBJ1-3, with 9 positions matching TRBD1. The CDR3 runs to 16 residues. After removal of 4 bases from V and 2 bases from J, the junction contained 7 bases not matched to a gene. Germline V gives CDR1 SGDLS, CDR2 YYNGEE.

The gene calls are TRBV5-1 and TRBJ2-6, with D tentatively TRBD1 (6 bases). The V end lost 4 bases, the J end lost 4 bases, and 12 bases lay between the germline ends. The CDR3 contains 15 residues. The germline V gene encodes CDR1 SGHRS and CDR2 YFSETQ. For the CDR3, the DNA is TGCGCCAGCAGCGACACAGGGTCCGGGGCCAACGTCCTGACTTTC. Amino acids: CASSDTGSGANVLTF.

The chain couples TRBV5-1 to TRBJ2-7, with TRBD1 matching 8 bases. V trimming: 0 bases; J trimming: 6 bases; junction bases outside the gene matches: 2. CDR3 size: 13 residues. CDR1 is SGHRS, CDR2 YFSETQ, per germline. CDR3 residues: CASSLGQGFEQYF. The DNA of the CDR3 is TGCGCCAGCAGCTTGGGACAGGGGTTCGAGCAGTACTTC.

V is TRBV3-1 (or the pseudogene TRBV3-2) and J is TRBJ2-1; weak D call: TRBD1 (6 bases). V dropped 7 bases and J dropped 2 bases, with 15 bases sitting between them. CDR1 is LGHDT and CDR2 is YNNKEL in the germline V gene (reference sequence). The CDR3 is 15 amino acids. The CDR3 region is CASMVGHGPYNEQFF. CDR3 bases: TGTGCCAGCATGGTGGGACACGGTCCCTACAATGAGCAGTTCTTC.

This chain uses TRBV5-1 with TRBJ2-5, with D possibly TRBD2 on 5 matching bases. The CDR3 covers 14 residues. V lost 4 bases to trimming and J lost 5 bases, with 15 bases between them. CDR1 and CDR2 (germline): SGHRS, YFSETQ. The CDR3 DNA sequence: TGCGCCAGCAGCCCTGGAGGCGCAGAGGAGACCCAGTACTTC. Protein product: CASSPGGAEETQYF.

V gene TRBV2 combines with J gene TRBJ2-1; weak D call: TRBD2 (6 bases). Germline V gives CDR1 SNHLY, CDR2 FYNNEI. The germline V and J ends were trimmed by 3 bases and 11 bases, with 8 bases remaining between them. The CDR3 sequence is 11 residues long. The CDR3: CASSETRKQFF. The DNA for the CDR3 is TGTGCCAGCAGTGAGACTAGGAAGCAGTTCTTC.